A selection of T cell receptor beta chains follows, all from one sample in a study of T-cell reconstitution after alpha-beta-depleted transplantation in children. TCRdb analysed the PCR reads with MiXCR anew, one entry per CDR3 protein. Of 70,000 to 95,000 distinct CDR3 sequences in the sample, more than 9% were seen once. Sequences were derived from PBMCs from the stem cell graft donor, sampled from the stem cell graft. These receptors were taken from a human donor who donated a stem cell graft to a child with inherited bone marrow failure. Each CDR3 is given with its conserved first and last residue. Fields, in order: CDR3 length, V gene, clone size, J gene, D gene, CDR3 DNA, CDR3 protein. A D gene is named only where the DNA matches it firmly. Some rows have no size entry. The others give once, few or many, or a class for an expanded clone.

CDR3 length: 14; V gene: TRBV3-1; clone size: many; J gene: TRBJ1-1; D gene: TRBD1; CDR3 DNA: TGTGCCAGCAACTTCGGGACAGGGGCCACTGAAGCTTTCTTT; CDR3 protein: CASNFGTGATEAFF
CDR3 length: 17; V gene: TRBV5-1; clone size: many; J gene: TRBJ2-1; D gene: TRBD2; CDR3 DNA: TGCGCCAGCAGCCCAGGCGGTCGGCGGGGGGTCGACAATGAGCAGTTCTTC; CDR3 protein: CASSPGGRRGVDNEQFF
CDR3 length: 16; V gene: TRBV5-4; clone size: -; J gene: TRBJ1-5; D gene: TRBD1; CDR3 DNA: TGTGCTGGCAGCTTGTTAGGGACAGGGGTAAATCAGCCCCAGCATTTT; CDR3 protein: CAGSLLGTGVNQPQHF
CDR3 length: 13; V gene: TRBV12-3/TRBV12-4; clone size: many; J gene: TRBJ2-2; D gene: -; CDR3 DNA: TGTGCATCTCGGGAACAGAATACCGGGGAGCTGTTTTTT; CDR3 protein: CASREQNTGELFF
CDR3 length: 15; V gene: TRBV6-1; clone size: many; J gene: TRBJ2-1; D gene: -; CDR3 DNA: TGTGCCAGCAGCCAACAGGGACAAAAAAGGAATGAGCAGTTCTTC; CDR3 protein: CASSQQGQKRNEQFF
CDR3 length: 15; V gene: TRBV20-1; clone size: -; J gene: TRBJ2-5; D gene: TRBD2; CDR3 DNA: TGCTTCGCCTTTCTGCGGGGGGGCCTTAGGGAGACCCAGTACTTC; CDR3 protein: CFAFLRGGLRETQYF
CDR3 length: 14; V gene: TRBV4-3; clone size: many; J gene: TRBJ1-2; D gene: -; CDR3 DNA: TGCGCCAGCAGCCAAGGGGGCTCCAATTATGGCTACACCTTC; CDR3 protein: CASSQGGSNYGYTF
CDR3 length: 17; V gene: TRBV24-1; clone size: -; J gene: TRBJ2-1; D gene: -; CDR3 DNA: TGTGCCACCAGTGATTCTTCCCCGCAGGGCGGCTACAATGAGCAGTTCTTC; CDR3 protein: CATSDSSPQGGYNEQFF
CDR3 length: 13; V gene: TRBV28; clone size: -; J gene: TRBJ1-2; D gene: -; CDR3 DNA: TGTGCCAGCAGCTTTGCGGGGGAGGGAGGCTACACCTTC; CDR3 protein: CASSFAGEGGYTF
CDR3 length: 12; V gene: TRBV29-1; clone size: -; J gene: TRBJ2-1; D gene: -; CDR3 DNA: TGCAGCGTTGCACTGGCATACACTGAGCAGTTCTTC; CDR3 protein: CSVALAYTEQFF
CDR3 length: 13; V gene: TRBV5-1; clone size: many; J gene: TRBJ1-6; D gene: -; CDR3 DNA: TGCGCCAGCAGCTTGACCGAGGGAGCACCCCTCCACTTT; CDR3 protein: CASSLTEGAPLHF
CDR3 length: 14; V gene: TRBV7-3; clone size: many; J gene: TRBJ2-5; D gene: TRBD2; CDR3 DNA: TGTGCCAGCAGCCCCGGGGGGGGGCAAGAGACCCAGTACTTC; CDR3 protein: CASSPGGGQETQYF
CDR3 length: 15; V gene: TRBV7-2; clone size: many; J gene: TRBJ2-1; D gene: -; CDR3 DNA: TGTGCCAGCAGCTTAGATAGCGGCTCCTACAATGAGCAGTTCTTC; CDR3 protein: CASSLDSGSYNEQFF
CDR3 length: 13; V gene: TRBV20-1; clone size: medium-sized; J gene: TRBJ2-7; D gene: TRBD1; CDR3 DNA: TGCAGTGCTAGGGACAGGGAATCCTACGAGCAGTACTTC; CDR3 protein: CSARDRESYEQYF
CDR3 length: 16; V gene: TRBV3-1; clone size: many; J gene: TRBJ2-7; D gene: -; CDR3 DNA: TGTGCCAGCAGCCTCCGGTTTGACTCACCGGGGAGGGAGCAGTACTTC; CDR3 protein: CASSLRFDSPGREQYF
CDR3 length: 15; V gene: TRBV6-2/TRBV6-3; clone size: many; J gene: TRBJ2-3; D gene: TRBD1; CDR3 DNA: TGTGCCAGCAGAGACCCCGGGACAGGGGGCGAGGCGCAGTATTTT; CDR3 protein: CASRDPGTGGEAQYF
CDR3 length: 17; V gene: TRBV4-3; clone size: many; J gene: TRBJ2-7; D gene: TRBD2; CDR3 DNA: TGCGCCAGCAGCTTTCAGAGACTAGCGGGAGGAATCAACGAGCAGTACTTC; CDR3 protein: CASSFQRLAGGINEQYF
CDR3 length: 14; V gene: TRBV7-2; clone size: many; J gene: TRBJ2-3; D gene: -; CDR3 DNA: TGTGCCAGCAGCCGTTTTAGCGGAACAGATACGCAGTATTTT; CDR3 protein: CASSRFSGTDTQYF
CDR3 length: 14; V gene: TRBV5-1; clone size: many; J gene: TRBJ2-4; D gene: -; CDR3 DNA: TGCGCCAGCAGCCCGGATGGGATTCGGGGGTTTCAGTACTTC; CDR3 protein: CASSPDGIRGFQYF
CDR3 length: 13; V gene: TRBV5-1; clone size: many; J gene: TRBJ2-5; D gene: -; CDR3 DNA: TGCGCCAGCAGCGGGGGACCTCAGGAGACCCAGTACTTC; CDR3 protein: CASSGGPQETQYF
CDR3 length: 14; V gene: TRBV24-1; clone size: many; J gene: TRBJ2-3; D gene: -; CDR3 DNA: TGTGCCACCAGTGACCAGACCGCGCAGGATACGCAGTATTTT; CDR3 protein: CATSDQTAQDTQYF
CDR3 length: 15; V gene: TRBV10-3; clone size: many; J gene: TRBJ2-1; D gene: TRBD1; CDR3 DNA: TGTGCCATCAGAGTACAGGGGGCCGGGAACAATGAGCAGTTCTTC; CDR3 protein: CAIRVQGAGNNEQFF
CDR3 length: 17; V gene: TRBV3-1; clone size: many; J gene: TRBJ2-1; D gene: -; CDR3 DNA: TGTGCCAGCAGCCTCAAACCCCGGGGGCCGCCGGGCGATGAGCAGTTCTTC; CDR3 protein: CASSLKPRGPPGDEQFF
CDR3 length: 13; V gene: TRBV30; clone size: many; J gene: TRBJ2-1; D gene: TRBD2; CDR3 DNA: TGTGCCTGGAGTTCCGGGACTAACCTTGAGCAGTTCTTC; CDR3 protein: CAWSSGTNLEQFF
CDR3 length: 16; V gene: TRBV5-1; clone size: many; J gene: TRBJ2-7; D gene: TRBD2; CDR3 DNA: TGCGCCAGCAGCTTCGGCCCCCAGCGGGACTCCCACGAGCAGTACTTC; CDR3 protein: CASSFGPQRDSHEQYF
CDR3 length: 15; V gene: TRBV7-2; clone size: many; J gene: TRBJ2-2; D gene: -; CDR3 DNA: TGTGCCAGCAGCAAAGAGGCAGTAGCCACCGGGGAGCTGTTTTTT; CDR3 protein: CASSKEAVATGELFF
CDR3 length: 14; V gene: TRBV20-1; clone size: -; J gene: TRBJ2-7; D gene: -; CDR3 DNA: TGCAGTGCTAGAGATTGGCAGGGCGTTGCCGAGCAGTACTTC; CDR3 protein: CSARDWQGVAEQYF
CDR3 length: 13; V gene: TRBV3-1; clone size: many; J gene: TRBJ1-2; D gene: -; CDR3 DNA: TGTGCCAGCAGCCAAGGAGAGACCTATGGCTACACCTTC; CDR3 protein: CASSQGETYGYTF
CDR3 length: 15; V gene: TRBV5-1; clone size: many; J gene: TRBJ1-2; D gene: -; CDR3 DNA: TGCGCCAGCAGCTTGGCCTCGGTAGCGACCTATGGCTACACCTTC; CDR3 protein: CASSLASVATYGYTF
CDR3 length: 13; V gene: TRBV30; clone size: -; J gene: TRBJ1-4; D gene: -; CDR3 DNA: TGTGCCTGGAGTGACCGAGGTCGGGAAAAACTGTTTTTT; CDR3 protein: CAWSDRGREKLFF
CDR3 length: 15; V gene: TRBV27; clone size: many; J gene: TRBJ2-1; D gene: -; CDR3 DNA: TGTGCCAGCAGTTTATCAGGCGGAACCTACAATGAGCAGTTCTTC; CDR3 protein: CASSLSGGTYNEQFF
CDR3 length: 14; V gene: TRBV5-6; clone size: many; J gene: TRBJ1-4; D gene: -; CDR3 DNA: TGTGCCAGCAGCCCTGGTTGGGGAAGAGAAAAACTGTTTTTT; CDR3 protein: CASSPGWGREKLFF